The TCR beta chain under discussion was sequenced for a study of early T cells in non-severe SARS-CoV-2 infection. Whole-study context: Sequencing input comprised bulk RNA from unsorted whole blood; chain pairing was not available.

This clonotype was detected only a few times. The CDR3 is made up of 17 amino acids. The V and J ends lost 5 bases and 2 bases respectively, with 22 bases between them. Germline CDR1 is MNHEY and CDR2 is SMNVEV (reference sequence). Attachment of unique molecular identifiers was made to individual cDNA molecules. TCRdb re-called the 5' RACE reads with MiXCR, one entry per CDR3 protein. Here the sample spans tens of thousands of distinct CDR3 sequences, around 18% being singletons. This receptor was obtained from an adult who was a healthcare worker with PCR-confirmed SARS-CoV-2 infection or an uninfected control (not recorded which). Sequenced here: whole blood, sampled at baseline. The rearrangement uses TRBV27 and TRBJ2-7; TRBD1 might be the D (6 bases). CDR3 protein: CASSPYRRGQNPYEQYF. The CDR3 DNA is TGTGCCAGCAGTCCATACAGACGAGGACAGAACCCCTACGAGCAGTACTTC.